A selection of T cell receptor beta chains follows, all from one sample in a study of blood T cell repertoires in COVID-19. Repertoires were generated with immunoSEQ multiplex PCR, while TCRdb's copy carries only in-frame clones and drops some. The table shows 150,000 to 200,000 clones, with around 88% occurring only once. The sequenced sample consisted of peripheral blood. These receptors originate from a woman in her thirties with acute or convalescent COVID-19. CDR3s include the opening cysteine and the closing phenylalanine or tryptophan. The D gene is left open where the match is weak. Size is stated for part of the rows, as once, few or many counts, or as a class when the clone is expanded.

clone size	V gene	D gene	J gene	CDR3 protein	CDR3 DNA
once	TRBV28	TRBD1	TRBJ2-1	CASSFDRGYYNEQFF	TGTGCCAGCAGTTTCGACAGGGGGTACTACAATGAGCAGTTCTTC
.	TRBV28	TRBD1	TRBJ2-2	CASSSADRGARIGELFF	TGTGCCAGCAGTTCGGCCGACAGGGGGGCGCGAATCGGGGAGCTGTTTTTT
.	TRBV19	.	TRBJ1-5	CASSDSVWESRYQPQHF	TGTGCCAGTAGTGACTCGGTTTGGGAGTCGCGGTATCAGCCCCAGCATTTT
.	TRBV7-9	.	TRBJ2-2	CASSLLGTGVGELFF	TGTGCCAGCAGCTTACTGGGCACCGGGGTCGGGGAGCTGTTTTTT
.	TRBV2	TRBD1	TRBJ1-5	CASRPDRGYQPQHF	TGTGCCAGCAGGCCCGACAGGGGTTATCAGCCCCAGCATTTT
.	TRBV30	TRBD1	TRBJ2-5	CAWSGQGKPETQYF	TGTGCCTGGAGTGGACAGGGGAAACCGGAGACCCAGTACTTC
.	TRBV29-1	.	TRBJ1-1	CSVDIWGGDTEAFF	TGCAGCGTTGATATATGGGGAGGGGACACTGAAGCTTTCTTT
.	TRBV11-2	TRBD2	TRBJ2-7	CASSMLAGDLEQYF	TGTGCCAGCAGCATGCTTGCGGGAGATCTCGAGCAGTACTTC
.	TRBV15	TRBD2	TRBJ2-7	CATSRVSGRAAEQYF	TGTGCCACCAGCAGAGTAAGCGGGAGGGCCGCCGAGCAGTACTTC
.	TRBV20-1	.	TRBJ1-1	CSARVLTEAFF	TGCAGTGCTAGAGTCCTCACTGAAGCTTTCTTT
.	TRBV12-5	TRBD2	TRBJ2-1	CASGLISGAPNEQFF	TGTGCTAGTGGTTTGATTAGCGGGGCCCCCAATGAGCAGTTCTTC
.	TRBV7-2	.	TRBJ2-1	CASSLDSGAYNEQFF	TGTGCCAGCAGCTTAGATTCGGGGGCCTACAATGAGCAGTTCTTC
.	TRBV29-1	.	TRBJ2-7	CSAAYDEQYF	TGCAGCGCAGCCTACGACGAGCAGTACTTC
.	TRBV29-1	TRBD1	TRBJ2-7	CSARDRSSYEQYF	TGCAGCGCCCGGGACAGGAGCTCCTACGAGCAGTACTTC
.	TRBV15	TRBD2	TRBJ2-3	CATSRGVAGADTQYF	TGTGCCACCAGCAGAGGGGTAGCGGGAGCAGATACGCAGTATTTT
.	TRBV7-2	TRBD1	TRBJ2-7	CASSLRSGGSSYEQYF	TGTGCCAGCAGCTTACGTTCAGGGGGTTCCTCCTACGAGCAGTACTTC
.	TRBV3-1/TRBV3-2	TRBD2	TRBJ2-1	CASSQEGRERFF	TGTGCCAGCAGCCAAGAGGGGCGGGAGAGGTTCTTC
.	TRBV4-1	.	TRBJ2-7	CASSQGRGSYEQYF	TGCGCCAGCAGCCAAGGGAGGGGCTCCTACGAGCAGTACTTC
.	TRBV5-1	.	TRBJ2-1	CASSLDVSSYNEQFF	TGCGCCAGCAGCTTGGACGTCAGCTCCTACAATGAGCAGTTCTTC
.	TRBV15	TRBD2	TRBJ2-1	CATSRGIAGGVVEQFF	TGTGCCACCAGCAGAGGGATAGCGGGAGGGGTCGTTGAGCAGTTCTTC
.	TRBV2	TRBD1	TRBJ1-1	CASSARGRGTEAFF	TGTGCCAGCAGCGCGAGGGGGCGAGGGACTGAAGCTTTCTTT
.	TRBV30	TRBD1	TRBJ2-3	CAWSVREQGGKAQYF	TGTGCCTGGAGTGTACGGGAACAGGGGGGCAAAGCGCAGTATTTT
once	TRBV7-9	.	TRBJ2-7	CASSRTDRAYEQYF	TGTGCCAGCAGCCGTACAGACCGCGCCTACGAGCAGTACTTC
.	TRBV6-6	.	TRBJ2-3	CASSRRTRLSTDTQYF	TGTGCCAGCAGTCGACGGACACGCCTGAGCACAGATACGCAGTATTTT
.	TRBV2	TRBD1	TRBJ1-4	CASSGDSQTQGVF	TGTGCCAGCAGTGGGGACAGCCAAACCCAAGGGGTTTTT
.	TRBV5-1	TRBD1	TRBJ2-1	CASSGQANEQFF	TGCGCCAGCTCTGGACAGGCCAATGAGCAGTTCTTC
.	TRBV5-1	.	TRBJ2-2	CASSLGDTSRGELFF	TGCGCCAGCAGCTTGGGGGACACCTCCAGGGGGGAGCTGTTTTTT
.	TRBV29-1	.	TRBJ2-1	CSVWRVSGQFF	TGCAGCGTCTGGAGGGTTAGTGGGCAGTTCTTC
.	TRBV10-2	TRBD1	TRBJ2-7	CASSVSGTGDSYEQYF	TGCGCCAGCAGTGTCTCCGGGACAGGTGATTCCTACGAGCAGTACTTC
.	TRBV12-3/TRBV12-4	.	TRBJ1-3	CASRVSSGNTIYF	TGTGCCAGCAGGGTCAGCTCTGGAAACACCATATATTTT
.	TRBV7-7	.	TRBJ2-1	CASSLTDDSPQFF	TGTGCTAGCAGCTTAACTGATGACAGTCCTCAGTTCTTC
.	TRBV27	.	TRBJ2-3	CASRVAAAFDTQYF	TGTGCCAGCAGGGTAGCGGCCGCCTTTGATACGCAGTATTTT